This T cell receptor (beta chain) was found in a study of T cell responses to AZD1222 COVID-19 vaccine. Study-level findings and limits: Donors were largely white British and mainly female; clonal diversity was possibly underestimated. Only six or seven AZD1222 recipients tested seropositive at baseline. CD4 TCRs covered the whole spike, strongest at regions 160-218 and 743-854. There were repertoire samples only from the period after the peak T cell response.

Concerning this clone itself: Its cognate antigen is unknown.

Clones were sequenced by immunoSEQ multiplex PCR, and TCRdb holds only the in-frame ones, with some missing. Of roughly 180,000 clones listed, 80% to 90% are singletons. The TCR originated in an adult in good health. The specimen was peripheral blood, collected on day 0 of AZD1222 vaccination.

CDR3: CASSLRGQETQYF. The CDR3 DNA is TGTGCCAGCAGCTTAAGAGGTCAGGAGACCCAGTACTTC. The chain joins TRBV13 to TRBJ2-5, with unresolved D. CDR1 is PRHDT and CDR2 is FYEKMQ in the germline V gene (reference sequence). V lost 2 bases, J lost 5 bases, and 9 bases lay in between. The CDR3 covers 13 residues.